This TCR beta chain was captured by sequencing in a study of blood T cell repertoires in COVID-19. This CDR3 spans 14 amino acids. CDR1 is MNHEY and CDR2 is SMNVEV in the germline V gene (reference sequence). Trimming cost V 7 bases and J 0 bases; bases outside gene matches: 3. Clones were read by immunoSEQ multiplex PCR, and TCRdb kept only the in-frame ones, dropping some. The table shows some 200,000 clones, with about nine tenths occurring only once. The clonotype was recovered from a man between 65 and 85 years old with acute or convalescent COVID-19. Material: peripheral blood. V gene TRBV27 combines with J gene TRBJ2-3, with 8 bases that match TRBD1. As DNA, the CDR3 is TGTGCCAGCACTCACAGGGGGAGCACAGATACGCAGTATTTT. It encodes CASTHRGSTDTQYF.